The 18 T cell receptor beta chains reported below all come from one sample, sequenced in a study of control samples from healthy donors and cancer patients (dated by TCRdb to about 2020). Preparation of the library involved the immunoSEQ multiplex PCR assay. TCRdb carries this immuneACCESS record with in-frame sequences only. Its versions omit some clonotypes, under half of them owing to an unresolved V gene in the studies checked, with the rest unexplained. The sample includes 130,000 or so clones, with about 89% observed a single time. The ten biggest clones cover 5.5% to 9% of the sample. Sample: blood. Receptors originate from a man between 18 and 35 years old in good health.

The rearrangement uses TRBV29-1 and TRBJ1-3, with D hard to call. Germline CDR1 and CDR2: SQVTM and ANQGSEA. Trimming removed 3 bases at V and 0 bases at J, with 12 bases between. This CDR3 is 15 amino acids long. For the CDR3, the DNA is TGCAGCGTTGACAACAGTCTAGACTCTGGAAACACCATATATTTT. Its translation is CSVDNSLDSGNTIYF. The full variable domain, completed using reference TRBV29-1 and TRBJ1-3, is SAVISQKPSRDICQRGTSLTIQCQVDSQVTMMFWYRQQPGQSLTLIATANQGSEATYESGFVIDKFPISRPNLTFSTLTVSNMSPEDSSIYLCSVDNSLDSGNTIYFGEGSWLTVV.

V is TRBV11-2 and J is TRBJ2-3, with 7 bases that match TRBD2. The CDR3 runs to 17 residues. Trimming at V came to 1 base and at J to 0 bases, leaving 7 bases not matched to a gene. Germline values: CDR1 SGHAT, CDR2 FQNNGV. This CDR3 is CASSLAGGRASTDTQYF. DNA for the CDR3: TGTGCCAGCAGCTTAGCGGGGGGTCGCGCTAGCACAGATACGCAGTATTTT.

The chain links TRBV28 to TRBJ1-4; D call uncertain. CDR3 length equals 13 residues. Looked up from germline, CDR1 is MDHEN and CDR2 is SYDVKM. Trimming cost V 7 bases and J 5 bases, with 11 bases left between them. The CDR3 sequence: CASTTAANEKLFF. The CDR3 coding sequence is TGTGCCAGCACAACGGCTGCCAATGAAAAACTGTTTTTT.

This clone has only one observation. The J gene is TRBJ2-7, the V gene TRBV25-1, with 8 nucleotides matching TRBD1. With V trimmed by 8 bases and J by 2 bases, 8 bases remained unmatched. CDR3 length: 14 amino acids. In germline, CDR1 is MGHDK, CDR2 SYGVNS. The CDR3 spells CASRGGTGPYEQYF. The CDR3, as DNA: TGTGCCAGCCGCGGCGGGACAGGACCCTACGAGCAGTACTTC.

The CDR3 DNA follows: TGTGCCATTGCGGGACAGGGATCCTACGAGCAGTACTTC. Encoded protein: CAIAGQGSYEQYF. The V gene is TRBV10-3, the J gene TRBJ2-7, with 9 bases that match TRBD1. Germline loops: CDR1 ENHRY, CDR2 SYGVKD. The CDR3 loop spans 13 amino acids. J was trimmed by 1 base and V by 9 bases; bases with no gene match: 4.

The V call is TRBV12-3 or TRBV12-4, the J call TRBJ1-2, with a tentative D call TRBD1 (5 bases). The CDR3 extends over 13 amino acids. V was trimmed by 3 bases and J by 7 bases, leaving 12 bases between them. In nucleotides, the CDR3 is TGTGCCAGCAGTTTTCTAGGGGATACTGGCTACACCTTC. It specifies CASSFLGDTGYTF.

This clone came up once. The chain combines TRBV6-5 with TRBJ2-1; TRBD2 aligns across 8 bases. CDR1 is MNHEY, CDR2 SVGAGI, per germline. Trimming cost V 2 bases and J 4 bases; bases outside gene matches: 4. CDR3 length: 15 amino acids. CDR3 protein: CASSYVAGRYNEQFF. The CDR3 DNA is TGTGCCAGCAGTTACGTAGCGGGGCGGTACAATGAGCAGTTCTTC.

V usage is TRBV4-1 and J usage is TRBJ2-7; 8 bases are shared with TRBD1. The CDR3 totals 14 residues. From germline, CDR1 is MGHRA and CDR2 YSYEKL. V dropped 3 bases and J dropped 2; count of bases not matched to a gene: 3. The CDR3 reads CASSQATGAYEQYF. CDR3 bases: TGCGCCAGCAGCCAGGCGACAGGGGCCTACGAGCAGTACTTC.

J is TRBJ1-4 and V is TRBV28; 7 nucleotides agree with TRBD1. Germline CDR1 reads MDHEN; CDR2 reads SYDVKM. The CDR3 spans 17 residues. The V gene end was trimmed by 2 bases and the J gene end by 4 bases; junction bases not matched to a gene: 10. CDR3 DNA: TGTGCCAGCAGTTTAGGGTTAGGGACAGCAGTTAATGAAAAACTGTTTTTT. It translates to CASSLGLGTAVNEKLFF. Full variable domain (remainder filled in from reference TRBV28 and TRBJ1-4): DVKVTQSSRYLVKRTGEKVFLECVQDMDHENMFWYRQDPGLGLRLIYFSYDVKMKEKGDIPEGYSVSREKKERFSLILESASTNQTSMYLCASSLGLGTAVNEKLFFGSGTQLSVL.

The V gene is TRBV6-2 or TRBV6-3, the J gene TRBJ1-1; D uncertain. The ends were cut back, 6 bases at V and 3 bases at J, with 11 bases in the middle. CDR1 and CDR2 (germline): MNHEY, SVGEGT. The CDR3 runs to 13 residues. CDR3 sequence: CASSQRRDTEAFF. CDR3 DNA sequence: TGTGCCAGCAGCCAAAGACGGGACACTGAAGCTTTCTTT.

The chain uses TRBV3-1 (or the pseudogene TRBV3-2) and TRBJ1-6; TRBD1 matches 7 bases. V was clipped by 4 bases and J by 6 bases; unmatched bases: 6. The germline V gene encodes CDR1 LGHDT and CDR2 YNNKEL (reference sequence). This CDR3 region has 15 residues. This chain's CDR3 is CASSPSRDSNSPLHF. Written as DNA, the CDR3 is TGTGCCAGCAGCCCGTCCCGGGACAGTAATTCACCCCTCCACTTT.

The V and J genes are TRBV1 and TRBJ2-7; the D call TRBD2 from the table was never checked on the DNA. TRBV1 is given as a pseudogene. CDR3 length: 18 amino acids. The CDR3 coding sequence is TGCACCAGCCCCCTTGGACTAGCGGGGCAACCCCACCGGAGGGAGCAGTACTTC. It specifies CTSPLGLAGQPHRREQYF.

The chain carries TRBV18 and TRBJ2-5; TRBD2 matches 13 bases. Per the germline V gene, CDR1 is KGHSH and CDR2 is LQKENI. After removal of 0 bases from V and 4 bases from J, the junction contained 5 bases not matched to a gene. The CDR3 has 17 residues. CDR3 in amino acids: CASSPPTSGGPGETQYF. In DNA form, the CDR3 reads TGTGCCAGCTCACCACCGACTAGCGGGGGGCCGGGAGAGACCCAGTACTTC.

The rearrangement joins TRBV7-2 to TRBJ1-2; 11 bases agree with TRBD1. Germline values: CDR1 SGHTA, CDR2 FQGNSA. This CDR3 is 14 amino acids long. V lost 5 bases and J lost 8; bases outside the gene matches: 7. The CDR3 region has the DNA TGTGCCAGCAGCCCTTCGGACAGGGGGCAAGGCTACACCTTC. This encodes CASSPSDRGQGYTF.

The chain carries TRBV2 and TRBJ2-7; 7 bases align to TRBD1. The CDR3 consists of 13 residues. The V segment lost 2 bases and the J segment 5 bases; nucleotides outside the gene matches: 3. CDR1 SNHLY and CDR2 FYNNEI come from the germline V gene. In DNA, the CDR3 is TGTGCCAGCAGTGAATTTCAGGGGGACGAGCAGTACTTC. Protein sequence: CASSEFQGDEQYF.

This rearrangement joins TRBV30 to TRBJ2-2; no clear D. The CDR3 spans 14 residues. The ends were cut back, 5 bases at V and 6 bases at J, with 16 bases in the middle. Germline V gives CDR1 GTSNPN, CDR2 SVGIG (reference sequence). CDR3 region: CAWEEGYVAGELFF. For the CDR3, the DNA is TGTGCCTGGGAGGAAGGATACGTTGCCGGGGAGCTGTTTTTT.

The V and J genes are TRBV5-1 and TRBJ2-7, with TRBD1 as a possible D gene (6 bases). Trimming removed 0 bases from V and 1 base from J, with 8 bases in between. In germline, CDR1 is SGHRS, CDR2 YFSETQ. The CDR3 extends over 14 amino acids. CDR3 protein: CASSLGDISYEQYF. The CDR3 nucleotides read TGCGCCAGCAGCTTGGGGGACATTTCCTACGAGCAGTACTTC.

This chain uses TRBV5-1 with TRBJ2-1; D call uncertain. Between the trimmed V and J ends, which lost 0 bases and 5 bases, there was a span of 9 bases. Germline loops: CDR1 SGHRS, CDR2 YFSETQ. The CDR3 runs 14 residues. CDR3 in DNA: TGCGCCAGCAGCTTGGGGAAGAGCCACAATGAGCAGTTCTTC. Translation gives CASSLGKSHNEQFF.